A single sample gave rise to the 32 T cell receptor beta chains below, sequenced in a study of T cells after yellow fever vaccination. TCRdb re-derived calls from the 5' RACE reads in MiXCR, one entry per CDR3 protein. The data contain about 340,000 distinct CDR3 sequences, around an eighth of them singletons. This specimen was CD4+ T cells sorted from PBMCs, taken 15 days after the yellow fever booster vaccination. The origin of the receptors is a man younger than 35 who received the YFV17D yellow fever vaccine.

The chain uses TRBV7-9 and TRBJ2-3; a possible D gene is TRBD1 (6 bases). Trimming cost V 4 bases and J 3 bases, with 11 bases left between them. The germline V gene encodes CDR1 SEHNR and CDR2 FQNEAQ (reference sequence). The CDR3 runs to 14 residues. In DNA, the CDR3 is TGTGCCAGCAGCTGGGGGCAGGGTACAGATACGCAGTATTTT. Protein: CASSWGQGTDTQYF. The full variable domain, its missing parts supplied by reference TRBV7-9 and TRBJ2-3, is DTGVSQNPRHKITKRGQNVTFRCDPISEHNRLYWYRQTLGQGPEFLTYFQNEAQLEKSRLLSDRFSAERPKGSFSTLEIQRTEQGDSAMYLCASSWGQGTDTQYFGPGTRLTVL.

In its sample, this clonotype was seen a few times. The gene calls are TRBV5-1 and TRBJ2-7, with 8 bases that match TRBD1. The V gene end was trimmed by 3 bases and the J gene end by 1 base; junction bases not matched to a gene: 9. The length of the CDR3 is 16 residues. Per the germline V gene, CDR1 is SGHRS and CDR2 is YFSETQ. CDR3 region: CASSSDRGQRSYEQYV. The CDR3 DNA sequence: TGCGCCAGCAGCTCAGACAGGGGCCAGAGATCCTACGAGCAGTACGTC.

This clonotype was counted only a few times. The V gene is TRBV11-2, the J gene TRBJ2-7, with TRBD1 matching 9 bases. This CDR3 comprises 16 residues. V was clipped by 2 bases and J by 6 bases; unmatched bases: 11. Germline V lookup: CDR1 SGHAT, CDR2 FQNNGV. The CDR3: CASSLITGTGPLEQYF. The CDR3 coding sequence is TGTGCCAGCAGCTTAATAACCGGGACAGGGCCCCTCGAGCAGTACTTC.

This rearrangement joins TRBV12-3 or TRBV12-4 to TRBJ2-3; 11 bases are a match to TRBD2. CDR3 size: 15 residues. The junction had 8 bases not matched to a gene; V was cut back by 6 bases and J by 6 bases. The CDR3 is CASRSYSGGDDTQYF. The CDR3 coding sequence is TGTGCCAGCAGGTCTTATAGCGGGGGGGATGATACGCAGTATTTT.

This chain joins TRBV29-1 and TRBJ2-7, with D possibly being TRBD1 (5 bases). The CDR3 contains 13 residues. Germline V CDR1 and CDR2: SQVTM, ANQGSEA. V gave up 5 bases and J gave up 6 bases, with 17 bases separating them. Written as DNA, the CDR3 is TGCAGCGTTAGTGGGGCCCCTACCGCCGAGCAGTACGTC. Encoded protein: CSVSGAPTAEQYV.

This clonotype was seen more than once but under ten times. The chain uses TRBV21-1 and TRBJ1-1. TRBV21-1 is termed a pseudogene. The CDR3 is 13 amino acids. CDR3 in DNA: TGTGCCAGCAGGATCGGATCGCGCGCAGAAGCTTTCTTT. Its translation: CASRIGSRAEAFF.

This clonotype was picked up a small number of times. J is TRBJ2-1 and V is TRBV5-1; possibly TRBD2 for D (5 bases). The CDR3 runs to 11 residues. Trimming stripped 4 bases from V and 9 bases from J, with 8 bases between. Germline V CDR1 and CDR2: SGHRS, YFSETQ. This CDR3 reads CASSRLSEQFF. CDR3 coding DNA: TGCGCCAGCAGCCGACTATCTGAGCAGTTCTTC.

As DNA, the CDR3 is TGTGCCAGTCGGCTCCCTGGGGGTGAGACCTACAATGAGCAGTTCTTC. It codes for CASRLPGGETYNEQFF. The chain uses TRBV18 and TRBJ2-1; the D gene could be TRBD1 or TRBD2 (5 bases each). V shed 9 bases and J shed 2 bases, with 20 bases lying between them. CDR3 size: 16 residues. The V gene's germline CDR1 is KGHSH and CDR2 LQKENI.

The chain has TRBV6-6 and TRBJ2-1, with 8 bases fitting TRBD1. V trimming: 6 bases; J trimming: 8 bases; junction bases outside the gene matches: 12. The CDR3 sequence is 15 residues long. Germline values: CDR1 MNHNY, CDR2 SVGAGI (reference sequence). The CDR3 coding sequence is TGTGCCAGCAGGCAGAGACAGGGGTCGCTGGATGAGCAGTTCTTC. Translation gives CASRQRQGSLDEQFF.

This chain joins TRBV9 and TRBJ2-1; 12 positions agree with TRBD2. The germline V gene has CDR1 SGDLS and CDR2 YYNGEE. The CDR3 covers 15 residues. After removal of 2 bases from V and 4 bases from J, the junction contained 1 base not matched to a gene. The CDR3 region has the DNA TGTGCCAGCAGCGTCGGGACTAGCGGGTACAATGAGCAGTTCTTC. Translation gives CASSVGTSGYNEQFF.

The V call is TRBV5-1, the J call TRBJ2-2, with D tentatively TRBD2 (5 bases). This CDR3 comprises 16 residues. Germline-derived CDR1 and CDR2 are SGHRS and YFSETQ. V was cut by 2 bases and J by 0 bases, with 11 bases left in between. This CDR3 is CASSFLTGTNTGELFF. CDR3 coding DNA: TGCGCCAGCAGCTTCTTGACGGGAACGAACACCGGGGAGCTGTTTTTT.

This clonotype has ten or more counts. V usage is TRBV24-1 and J usage is TRBJ2-1; D remains ambiguous. Germline CDR1 is KGHDR and CDR2 is SFDVKD. Trimming removed 5 bases at V and 8 bases at J, with 12 bases between. The CDR3 contains 13 residues. CDR3 loop: CATSAAGWDEQFF. The CDR3 coding sequence is TGTGCCACCAGTGCCGCCGGGTGGGATGAGCAGTTCTTC.

The V and J genes are TRBV12-3 or TRBV12-4 and TRBJ2-3; D is possibly TRBD1 or TRBD2 (6 bases each). The V end lost 3 bases, the J end lost 6 bases, and 13 bases lay between the germline ends. CDR3 length equals 14 residues. For the CDR3, the DNA is TGTGCCAGCAGTTTTACGGGGGCAGTGGATACGCAGTATTTT. It codes for CASSFTGAVDTQYF.

In its sample, this clonotype was seen a few times. The V gene is TRBV6-2 or TRBV6-3, the J gene TRBJ2-1; no clear D. Germline V lookup: CDR1 MNHEY, CDR2 SVGEGT. V lost 2 bases to trimming and J lost 7 bases, with 12 bases between them. The CDR3 length is 14 residues. Written as DNA, the CDR3 is TGTGCCAGCAGTTACATAAATCCGCGGAATGAGCAGTTCTTC. Amino acid sequence: CASSYINPRNEQFF.

This clonotype appeared many times. V is TRBV6-6 and J is TRBJ1-1, with no clear D. V lost 2 bases and J 2 bases, leaving 21 bases between the germline ends. Per germline, CDR1 MNHNY and CDR2 SVGAGI (reference sequence). The length of the CDR3 is 18 residues. CDR3 sequence reads: CASSYGRPLIRSNTEAFF. CDR3 sequence (DNA): TGTGCCAGCAGTTACGGTCGACCACTCATACGTTCAAACACTGAAGCTTTCTTT.

This clonotype was seen more than once but under ten times. The V and J genes are TRBV28 and TRBJ2-7; D gene ambiguous. V lost 4 bases, J lost 4 bases, and 8 bases lay in between. This CDR3 comprises 12 residues. Germline CDR1 MDHEN, CDR2 SYDVKM. Written as DNA, the CDR3 is TGTGCCAGCAGTTCCCCTGGGTACGAGCAGTACGTC. Amino acid sequence: CASSSPGYEQYV.

This clonotype was counted only a few times. The V and J genes are TRBV7-2 and TRBJ2-1; tentative D call: TRBD2 (6 bases). V gave up 5 bases and J gave up 4 bases, with 21 bases separating them. There are 17 residues in the CDR3. Germline V gene lookup returns CDR1 SGHTA and CDR2 FQGNSA. This CDR3 is CASSPWAGGDLYNEQFF. The CDR3, as DNA: TGTGCCAGCAGCCCATGGGCCGGGGGAGACCTGTACAATGAGCAGTTCTTC. Together with reference TRBV7-2 and TRBJ2-1, the CDR3 gives the full variable domain: GAGVSQSPSNKVTEKGKDVELRCDPISGHTALYWYRQSLGQGLEFLIYFQGNSAPDKSGLPSDRFSAERTGGSVSTLTIQRTQQEDSAVYLCASSPWAGGDLYNEQFFGPGTRLTVL.

This clonotype was seen ten or more times. The gene calls are TRBV5-1 and TRBJ2-2; D is unclear. There are 13 residues in the CDR3. With 4 bases removed from V and 4 bases from J, the gap between germline ends came to 8 bases. The germline V gene encodes CDR1 SGHRS and CDR2 YFSETQ. This chain's CDR3 is CASSPAPTGELFF. The CDR3, as DNA: TGCGCCAGCAGCCCTGCTCCCACCGGGGAGCTGTTTTTT.

The chain links TRBV7-9 to TRBJ1-5; no definite D call. Germline V gene data show CDR1 as SEHNR and CDR2 as FQNEAQ (reference sequence). V lost 5 bases, J lost 5 bases, and 16 bases lay in between. There are 15 residues in the CDR3. The DNA for the CDR3 is TGTGCCAGCAGCCCCACCGGTAGCCGCTATCAGCCCCAGCATTTT. Translated: CASSPTGSRYQPQHF.

This clonotype was seen a handful of times. The chain links TRBV6-5 to TRBJ1-3; the D is unclear. The CDR3 has 15 amino acids. V was pared by 6 bases and J by 0 bases, with 12 bases between. Germline values: CDR1 MNHEY, CDR2 SVGAGI. The CDR3 DNA follows: TGTGCCAGCAGGGTGGCAGGCCTCTCTGGAAACACCATATATTTT. It yields the protein CASRVAGLSGNTIYF.

The J gene is TRBJ2-3, the V gene TRBV7-2; 8 nucleotides align to TRBD2. The CDR3 has 17 amino acids. Trimming at V came to 0 bases and at J to 9 bases, leaving 14 bases not matched to a gene. The V gene's germline CDR1 is SGHTA and CDR2 FQGNSA. The CDR3 DNA follows: TGTGCCAGCAGCTTAGCGGGTGGGCGGGGGGTAGAGGCGACGCAGTATTTT. This translates into CASSLAGGRGVEATQYF.

This chain joins TRBV20-1 and TRBJ2-7; a possible D gene is TRBD1 (6 bases). The germline V gene encodes CDR1 DFQATT and CDR2 SNEGSKA (reference sequence). V was shortened by 3 bases and J by 5 bases, with 11 bases between the two germline ends. This CDR3 is built from 12 residues. The CDR3 spells CSASQGRDEQYF. CDR3 nucleotide sequence: TGCAGTGCTAGTCAGGGGCGCGACGAGCAGTACTTC.

The chain links TRBV2 to TRBJ2-1; 9 bases are a match to TRBD2. Losses at the gene ends were 4 bases for V and 7 bases for J; bases not matched to a gene: 8. Germline V gene data show CDR1 as SNHLY and CDR2 as FYNNEI. The CDR3 spans 15 residues. CDR3 sequence: CASSGAGGGANEQFF. The CDR3 nucleotides are TGTGCCAGCAGTGGCGCTGGCGGGGGGGCGAATGAGCAGTTCTTC.

V usage is TRBV7-6 and J usage is TRBJ2-3, with D unclear. This CDR3 is built from 13 residues. Germline CDR1 SGHVS, CDR2 FNYEAQ. The V gene lost 1 base and the J gene lost 4 bases, with 6 bases spanning the gap. For the CDR3, the DNA is TGTGCCAGCAGCTTAGAGAGGCCAGATACGCAGTATTTT. Translation: CASSLERPDTQYF.

This clonotype came up many times. This chain links TRBV4-3 with TRBJ1-2; tentative D call: TRBD1 (5 bases). The CDR3 has 15 residues. Germline values: CDR1 LGHNA, CDR2 YSLEER. Trimming shortened V by 1 base and J by 2 bases, and 11 bases separated the two germline ends. CDR3 nucleotides: TGCGCCAGCAGCCAAGTGGGGGGTATCAACTATGGCTACACCTTC. Protein: CASSQVGGINYGYTF.

This clonotype was detected only a few times. The chain carries TRBV29-1 and TRBJ1-1; D unclear. Trimming took 7 bases from V and 7 from J, leaving 22 bases between them. The CDR3 is 14 amino acids. Germline-derived CDR1 and CDR2 are SQVTM and ANQGSEA. The chain's CDR3 is CSGGSSARGGEAFF. CDR3 nucleotide sequence: TGCAGCGGAGGAAGCTCCGCTCGGGGTGGTGAAGCTTTCTTT.

This rearrangement joins TRBV20-1 to TRBJ1-4; 7 positions match TRBD1. Trimming took 0 bases from V and 8 from J; bases not matched to a gene: 6. The CDR3 runs to 14 residues. Germline-derived CDR1 and CDR2 are DFQATT and SNEGSKA (reference sequence). The chain's CDR3 is CSARDLQGSEKLFF. As DNA, the CDR3 is TGCAGTGCTAGAGATCTACAGGGGAGCGAAAAACTGTTTTTT.

This chain uses TRBV12-3 or TRBV12-4 with TRBJ1-5; D uncertain. The CDR3 sequence is 16 residues long. V gave up 4 bases and J gave up 0 bases, with 13 bases separating them. The CDR3 DNA reads as TGTGCCAGCAGTTCAGGAGGGAGCCATAGCAATCAGCCCCAGCATTTT. Encoded protein: CASSSGGSHSNQPQHF.

This clonotype was seen ten or more times. V is TRBV19 and J is TRBJ2-3; D remains ambiguous. With 4 bases removed from V and 2 bases from J, the gap between germline ends came to 7 bases. Germline CDR1 reads LNHDA; CDR2 reads SQIVND (reference sequence). This CDR3 comprises 13 residues. CDR3 loop: CASSTSLTDTQYF. Here the CDR3 DNA reads TGTGCCAGTAGTACCAGCCTCACAGATACGCAGTATTTT. The full variable domain, rest sourced from reference TRBV19 and TRBJ2-3, is DGGITQSPKYLFRKEGQNVTLSCEQNLNHDAMYWYRQDPGQGLRLIYYSQIVNDFQKGDIAEGYSVSREKKESFPLTVTSAQKNPTAFYLCASSTSLTDTQYFGPGTRLTVL.

In this sample, this clonotype turned up many times. The chain uses TRBV12-3 or TRBV12-4 and TRBJ2-3; D remains ambiguous. This CDR3 has 14 residues. V gave up 6 bases and J gave up 2 bases, with 12 bases separating them. CDR3 residues: CASRISTPTDTQYF. CDR3 nucleotide sequence: TGTGCCAGCAGGATTAGTACCCCCACAGATACGCAGTATTTT.

The chain uses TRBV5-6 and TRBJ2-1, with TRBD1 matching over 8 bases. CDR1 and CDR2 from the germline V gene are SGHDT and YYEEEE. The ends lost 5 bases at V and 7 bases at J; junction bases unmatched: 8. CDR3 size: 14 residues. In nucleotides, the CDR3 is TGTGCCAGCAGAAGCCCGGGACAGGCAAATGAGCAGTTCTTC. This codes for CASRSPGQANEQFF.

The table lists this clonotype with a few counts. This rearrangement joins TRBV6-5 to TRBJ1-1; TRBD1 matches at 7 bases. This CDR3 region has 13 residues. Germline CDR1 reads MNHEY; CDR2 reads SVGAGI. Trimming took 2 bases from V and 8 from J; bases not matched to a gene: 5. CDR3 sequence reads: CASSYRRGREAFF. CDR3 nucleotides: TGTGCCAGCAGTTACCGAAGGGGGCGCGAAGCTTTCTTT.